This T cell receptor (beta chain) was documented in a study of blood T cell repertoires in COVID-19. Background on the study: Samples of COVID-19 (acute and convalescent) were obtained from the United States, Italy and Spain. PBMCs, B-cell-depleted T cells, or T cells provided the cDNA or gDNA that made up the material.

Seattle researchers signed up patients amid active infection and tracked them longitudinally. Germline V gene lookup returns CDR1 MRHNA and CDR2 SNTAGT. The CDR3 has 20 residues. The trim removed 2 bases at V and 3 bases at J, leaving 11 bases unmatched. This clone was recorded only once. Here immunoSEQ multiplex PCR was the method, and the copy in TCRdb shows in-frame clones only, minus some. In the table there are 250,000 to 350,000 clones, about 88% of which are singletons. This clonotype was obtained from a human donor with COVID-19, enrolled during active disease. The donor label of this sample is uncertain. The V and J genes are TRBV6-4 and TRBJ2-2; 14 positions match TRBD2. The sequenced sample was peripheral blood. As DNA, the CDR3 is TGTGCCAGCAGTGACCCCTCCGGGACTAGCGGGAGCGCGGACACCGGGGAGCTGTTTTTT. It codes for CASSDPSGTSGSADTGELFF.